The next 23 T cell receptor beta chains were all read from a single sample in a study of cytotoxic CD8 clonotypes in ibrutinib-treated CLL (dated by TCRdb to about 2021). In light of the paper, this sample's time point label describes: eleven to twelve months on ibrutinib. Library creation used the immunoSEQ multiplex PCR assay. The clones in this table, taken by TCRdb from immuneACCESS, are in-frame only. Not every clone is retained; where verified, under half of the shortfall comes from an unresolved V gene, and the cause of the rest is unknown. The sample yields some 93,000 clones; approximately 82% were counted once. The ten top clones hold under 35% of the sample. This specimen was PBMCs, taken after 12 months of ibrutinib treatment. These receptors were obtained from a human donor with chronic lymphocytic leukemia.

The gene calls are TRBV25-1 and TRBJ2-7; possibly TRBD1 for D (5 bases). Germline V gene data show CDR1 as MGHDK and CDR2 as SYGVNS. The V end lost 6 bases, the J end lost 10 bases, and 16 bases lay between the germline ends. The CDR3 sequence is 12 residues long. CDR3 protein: CASRNGAGNQYF. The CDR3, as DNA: TGTGCCAGCAGAAATGGGGCAGGAAATCAGTACTTC.

The CDR3 spells CASSSQPTGSEQYF. CDR3 nucleotides: TGTGCCAGCAGCTCACAGCCGACAGGGAGCGAGCAGTACTTC. The chain is built from TRBV7-6 and TRBJ2-7, with 7 nucleotides matching TRBD1. V shed 4 bases and J 6 bases; nucleotides not matched to a gene: 9. This CDR3 spans 14 amino acids. Germline CDR1 SGHVS, CDR2 FNYEAQ. Full variable domain (outside the CDR3, taken from reference TRBV7-6 and TRBJ2-7): GAGVSQSPRYKVTKRGQDVALRCDPISGHVSLYWYRQALGQGPEFLTYFNYEAQQDKSGLPNDRFSAERPEGSISTLTIQRTEQRDSAMYRCASSSQPTGSEQYFGPGTRLTVT.

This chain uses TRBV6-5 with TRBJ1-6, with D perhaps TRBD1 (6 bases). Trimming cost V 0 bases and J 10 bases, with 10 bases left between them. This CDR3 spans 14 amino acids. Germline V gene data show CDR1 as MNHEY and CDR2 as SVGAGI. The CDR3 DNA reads TGTGCCAGCAGTTACTCGGTTACAGGGTCACCCCTCCACTTT. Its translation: CASSYSVTGSPLHF.

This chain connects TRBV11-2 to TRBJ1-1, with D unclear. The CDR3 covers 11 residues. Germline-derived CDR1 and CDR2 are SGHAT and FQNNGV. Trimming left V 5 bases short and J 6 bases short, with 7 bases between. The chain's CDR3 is CASSPDAEAFF. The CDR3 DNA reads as TGTGCCAGCAGCCCGGACGCTGAAGCTTTCTTT.

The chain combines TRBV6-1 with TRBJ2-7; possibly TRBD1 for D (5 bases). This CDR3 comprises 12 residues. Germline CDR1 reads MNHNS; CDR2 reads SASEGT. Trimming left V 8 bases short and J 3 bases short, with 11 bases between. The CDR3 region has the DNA TGTGCCAGCGGCAGGGTTTTCTACGAGCAGTACTTC. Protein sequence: CASGRVFYEQYF.

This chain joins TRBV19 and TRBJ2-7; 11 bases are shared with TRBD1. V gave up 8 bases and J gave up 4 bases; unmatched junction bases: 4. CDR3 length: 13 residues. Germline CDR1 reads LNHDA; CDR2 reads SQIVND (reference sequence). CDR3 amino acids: CASRDRGTYEQYF. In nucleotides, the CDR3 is TGTGCCAGTCGGGACAGGGGGACTTACGAGCAGTACTTC.

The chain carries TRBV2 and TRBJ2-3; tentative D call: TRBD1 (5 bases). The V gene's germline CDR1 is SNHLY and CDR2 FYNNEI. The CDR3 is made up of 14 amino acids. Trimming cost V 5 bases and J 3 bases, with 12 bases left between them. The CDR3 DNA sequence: TGTGCCAGCAGTACAGGTGGATGGACAGATACGCAGTATTTT. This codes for CASSTGGWTDTQYF.

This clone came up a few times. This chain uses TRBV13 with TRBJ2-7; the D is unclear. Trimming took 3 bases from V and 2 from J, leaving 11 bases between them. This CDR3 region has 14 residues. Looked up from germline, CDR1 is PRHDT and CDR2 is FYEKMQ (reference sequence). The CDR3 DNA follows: TGTGCCAGCAGCTTCTCCAGGCCACCCTACGAGCAGTACTTC. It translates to CASSFSRPPYEQYF.

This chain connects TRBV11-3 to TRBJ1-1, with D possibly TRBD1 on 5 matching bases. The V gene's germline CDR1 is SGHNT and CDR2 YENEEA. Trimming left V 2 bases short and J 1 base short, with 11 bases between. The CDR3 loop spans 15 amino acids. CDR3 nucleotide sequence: TGTGCCAGCAGCTTACAGGGTAGTAGGAACACTGAAGCTTTCTTT. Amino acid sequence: CASSLQGSRNTEAFF.

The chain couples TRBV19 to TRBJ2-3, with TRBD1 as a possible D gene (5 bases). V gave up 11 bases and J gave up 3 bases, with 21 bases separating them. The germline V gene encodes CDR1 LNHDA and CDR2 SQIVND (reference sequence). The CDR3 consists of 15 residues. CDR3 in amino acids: CAVCPGQGGTDTQYF. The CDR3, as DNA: TGTGCCGTCTGCCCAGGGCAGGGTGGTACAGATACGCAGTATTTT. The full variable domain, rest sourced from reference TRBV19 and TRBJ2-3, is DGGITQSPKYLFRKEGQNVTLSCEQNLNHDAMYWYRQDPGQGLRLIYYSQIVNDFQKGDIAEGYSVSREKKESFPLTVTSAQKNPTAFYLCAVCPGQGGTDTQYFGPGTRLTVL.

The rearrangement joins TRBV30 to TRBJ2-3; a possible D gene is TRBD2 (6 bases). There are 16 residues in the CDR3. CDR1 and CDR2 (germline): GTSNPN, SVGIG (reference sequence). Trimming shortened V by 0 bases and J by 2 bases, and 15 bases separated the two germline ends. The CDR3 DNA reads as TGTGCCTGGAGTGTACGATTGGGGGGAACCACAGATACGCAGTATTTT. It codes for CAWSVRLGGTTDTQYF.

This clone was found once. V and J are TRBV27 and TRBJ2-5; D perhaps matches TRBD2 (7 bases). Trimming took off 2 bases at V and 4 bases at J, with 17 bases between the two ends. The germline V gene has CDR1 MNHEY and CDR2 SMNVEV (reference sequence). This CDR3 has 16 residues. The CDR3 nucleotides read TGTGCCAGCAGTTTAAAGGGGGGGCTGGGAGGAGAGACCCAGTACTTC. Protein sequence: CASSLKGGLGGETQYF.

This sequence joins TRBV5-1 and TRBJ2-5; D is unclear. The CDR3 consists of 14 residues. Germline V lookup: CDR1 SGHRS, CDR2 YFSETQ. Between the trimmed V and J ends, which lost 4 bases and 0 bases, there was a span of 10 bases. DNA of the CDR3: TGCGCCAGCAGCCCCAGTGCGTACCAAGAGACCCAGTACTTC. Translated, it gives CASSPSAYQETQYF.

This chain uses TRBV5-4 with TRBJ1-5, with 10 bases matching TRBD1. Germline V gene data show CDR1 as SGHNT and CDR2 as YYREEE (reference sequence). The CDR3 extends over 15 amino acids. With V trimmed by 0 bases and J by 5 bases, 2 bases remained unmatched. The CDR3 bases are TGTGCCAGCAGCTTGGGGGGGACAGGGGATCAGCCCCAGCATTTT. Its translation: CASSLGGTGDQPQHF.

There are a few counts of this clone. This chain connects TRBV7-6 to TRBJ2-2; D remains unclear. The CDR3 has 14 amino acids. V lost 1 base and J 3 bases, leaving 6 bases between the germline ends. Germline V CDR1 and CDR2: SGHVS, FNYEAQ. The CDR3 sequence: CASSLVLDTGELFF. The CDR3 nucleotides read TGTGCCAGCAGCTTAGTTCTGGACACCGGGGAGCTGTTTTTT.

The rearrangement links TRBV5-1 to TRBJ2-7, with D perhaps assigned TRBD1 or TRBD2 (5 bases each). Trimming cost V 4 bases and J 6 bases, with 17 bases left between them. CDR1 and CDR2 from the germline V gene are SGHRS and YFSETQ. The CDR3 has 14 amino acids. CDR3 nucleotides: TGCGCCAGCAGCAGGGGATCCGGGGAAAGCGAGCAGTACTTC. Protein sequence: CASSRGSGESEQYF.

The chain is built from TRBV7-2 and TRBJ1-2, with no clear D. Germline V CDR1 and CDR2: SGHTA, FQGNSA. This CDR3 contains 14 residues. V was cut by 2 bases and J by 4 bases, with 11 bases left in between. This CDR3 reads CASSLNVRSYGYTF. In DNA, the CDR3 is TGTGCCAGCAGCTTAAATGTTAGAAGCTATGGCTACACCTTC. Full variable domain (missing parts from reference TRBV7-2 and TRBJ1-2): GAGVSQSPSNKVTEKGKDVELRCDPISGHTALYWYRQSLGQGLEFLIYFQGNSAPDKSGLPSDRFSAERTGGSVSTLTIQRTQQEDSAVYLCASSLNVRSYGYTFGSGTRLTVV.

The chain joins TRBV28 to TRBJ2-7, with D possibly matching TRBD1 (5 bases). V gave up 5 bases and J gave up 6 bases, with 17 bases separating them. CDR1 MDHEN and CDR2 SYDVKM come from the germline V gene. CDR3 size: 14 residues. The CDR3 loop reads CASSPSRQFSEQYF. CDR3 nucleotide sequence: TGTGCCAGCAGTCCCTCTCGACAGTTTAGCGAGCAGTACTTC. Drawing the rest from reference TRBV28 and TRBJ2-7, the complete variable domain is DVKVTQSSRYLVKRTGEKVFLECVQDMDHENMFWYRQDPGLGLRLIYFSYDVKMKEKGDIPEGYSVSREKKERFSLILESASTNQTSMYLCASSPSRQFSEQYFGPGTRLTVT.

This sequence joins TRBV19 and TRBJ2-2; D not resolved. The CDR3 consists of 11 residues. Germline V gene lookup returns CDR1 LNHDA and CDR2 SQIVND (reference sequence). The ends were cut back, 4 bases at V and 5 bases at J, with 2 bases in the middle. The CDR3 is CASSRTGELFF. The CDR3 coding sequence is TGTGCCAGTAGTAGAACCGGGGAGCTGTTTTTT.

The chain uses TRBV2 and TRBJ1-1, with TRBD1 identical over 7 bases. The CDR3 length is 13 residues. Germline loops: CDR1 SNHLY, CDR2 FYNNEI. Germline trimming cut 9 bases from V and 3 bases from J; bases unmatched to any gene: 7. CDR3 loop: CARGQVGDTEAFF. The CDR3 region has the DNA TGTGCCAGAGGACAGGTAGGGGACACTGAAGCTTTCTTT.

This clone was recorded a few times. The DNA of the CDR3 is TGTGCCAGCAGCTTGGGACAGACGAACACTGAAGCTTTCTTT. Protein product: CASSLGQTNTEAFF. This chain connects TRBV5-5 to TRBJ1-1; D is possibly TRBD1 (5 bases). This CDR3 contains 14 residues. Germline CDR1 is SGHKS and CDR2 is YYEKEE (reference sequence). With 0 bases removed from V and 1 base from J, the gap between germline ends came to 7 bases.

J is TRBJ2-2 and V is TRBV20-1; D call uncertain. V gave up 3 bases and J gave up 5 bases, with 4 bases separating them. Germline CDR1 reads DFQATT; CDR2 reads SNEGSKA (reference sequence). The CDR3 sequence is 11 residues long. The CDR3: CSASSTGELFF. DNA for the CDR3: TGCAGTGCTAGCAGTACCGGGGAGCTGTTTTTT.

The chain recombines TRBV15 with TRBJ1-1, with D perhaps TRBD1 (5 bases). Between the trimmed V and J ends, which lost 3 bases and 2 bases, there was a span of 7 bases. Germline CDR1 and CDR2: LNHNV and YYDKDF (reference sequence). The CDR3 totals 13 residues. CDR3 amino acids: CATSRDINTEAFF. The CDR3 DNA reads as TGTGCCACCAGCAGGGACATTAACACTGAAGCTTTCTTT.